This TCR beta chain was sequenced during a study of blood T cell repertoires in COVID-19. Study-wide context: The United States, Italy and Spain supplied acute and convalescent COVID-19 samples. Sources were T cells, B-cell-depleted T cells, or PBMCs; the material itself was cDNA or gDNA.

In the source study's methods: Scientists estimated how many nucleated cells there were by amplifying reference gene primers. Assay used: immunoSEQ multiplex PCR; TCRdb lists only in-frame clones, some missing. D and trimming were read from the DNA, whereas the V and J calls and clone size are those reported in that table. The data show 120,000 or so clones, with roughly 89% seen just once and 3.8% held by the top ten. This clone was found once. V shed 6 bases and J shed 0 bases, with 6 bases lying between them. Germline assignment: CDR1 SGHDN and CDR2 FVKESK. There are 14 residues in the CDR3. This receptor was identified in a woman aged 60-70 years with COVID-19, enrolled during active disease. The chain carries TRBV14 and TRBJ2-6; D unresolved. Material for sequencing was peripheral blood. The CDR3 protein is CASSLISGANVLTF. DNA of the CDR3: TGTGCCAGCAGTCTTATCTCTGGGGCCAACGTCCTGACTTTC.